The present T cell receptor (beta chain) was sequenced within a study of radiation and T cells in renal cell carcinoma (dated by TCRdb to 2018 to 2020). Context from the whole study: In total, about 50 samples underwent TCR beta sequencing: 25 or so tumors plus 27 peripheral blood samples. The final blood draw was performed at 4 weeks after radiation, at the same time as nephrectomy. Across all 50 or so samples, 3,800,000 or so unique CDR3 nucleotide sequences encoding 2.5 million to 3 million unique CDR3 amino acid sequences were identified. Results and caveats for the whole study, not just this receptor: Because no pretreatment tumor biopsies were available, whether clonotypes were present in the tumor at baseline could not be determined. Because the trial had a single-armed design, the trial could not examine how radiation dose or scheduling affected the TCR repertoire. Blood repertoire dynamics were not followed beyond 4 weeks after treatment. Top tumor clonotypes rose in blood from baseline to 2 weeks post-radiation, then contracted by 4 weeks, suggesting transient expansion of tumor-resident clones.

Following the manufacturer's recommendations, the immunoSEQ kit was used to generate TCR beta libraries from genomic DNA. To prepare libraries, a first multiplex PCR with proprietary primers was run, followed by a second PCR that added unique barcodes, and a bead cleanup was done after each round. A kit-provided positive control reaction and a negative control reaction were included in every sample batch. The final libraries were assessed on an Agilent 4200 TapeStation D1000 ScreenTape, pooled by volume, and quantified by qPCR. An Illumina NextSeq500 fitted with a MidOutput 150-cycle cartridge performed the sequencing, running 156 Read1 cycles and 15 Index1 cycles with the kit's custom primers. The pooled library was loaded at around 1 pM with a roughly 22% PhiX control spike-in. Concerning the study's data processing: Vendor-processed data were analyzed in R, and a clonotype was defined as all T cells sharing the same CDR3 nucleotide sequence. In the clone abundance analyses, frequencies were normalized to the 10,000 most abundant clones in each sample. Before analysis, public T cell clones were removed, and these numbered fewer than six per sample on average. A difference in abundance of at least 32-fold between compartments was used to define tumor-enriched and baseline blood-enriched clonotypes. Clonotypes expanded or contracted between blood time points were identified with a beta-binomial differential abundance model. Similarity between tumor and blood repertoires was quantified using the Baroni-Urbani and Buser coefficient, and groups were compared with two-tailed Wilcoxon tests in R. Imported from immuneACCESS, the table was reduced by TCRdb to in-frame sequences with V and J called. These copies leave out some clones; in studies compared against another copy, an unresolved V gene accounts for under half, and the cause of the remainder is not known. V and J calls and clone size are as listed in that table; D and trimming were resolved from the DNA. Counted in this sample were about 170,000 clones; approximately 90% of them appeared once. The ten top clones hold around 11% of the sample.

From the cysteine through the phenylalanine, the CDR3 covers 16 amino acids. Only CDR3 DNA remains: 48 bases, in frame from the first base. CDR1 is given as LNHDA and CDR2 as SQIVND, both from the germline V gene (reference sequence). The V and J ends are trimmed by 4 bases and 8 bases, leaving 23 bases between them. Reading the label with the study, this specimen's time point is: blood 4 weeks post-SBRT, at nephrectomy. The sample's treatment or condition label, in plain terms: 15 Gy SBRT to primary tumor, nephrectomy 4 weeks later. The samples were drawn from a clinical trial, where primary renal cell carcinomas were treated with 15 Gy of stereotactic body radiation therapy and then removed by nephrectomy 4 weeks afterward. To track tumor-enriched clonotypes, serial peripheral blood was sampled from radiation-treated patients at baseline and at 2 weeks and 4 weeks after SBRT. Every patient had renal cell carcinoma of clear cell pathology. Genomic DNA for TCR sequencing was prepared using the QIAamp DNA Blood Mini Kit (Qiagen). Only samples passing all quality control checks were included in the analyses.

This clone was detected only a few times. The antigen this receptor binds is unknown. Base qualities are not provided; no much larger clone lies one nucleotide away. The sequence is built from TRBV19 and TRBJ1-2, with an unclear D gene assignment. The clonotype originates from a woman aged 45-60 years with renal cell carcinoma. Sequenced here: blood, sampled from a patient whose treatment included radiotherapy and nephrectomy. The CDR3 here reads CASSRAYRVLVTGYTF. The sequenced DNA is TGTGCCAGTAGTAGGGCTTATCGGGTTCTGGTTACGGGCTACACCTTC.